This T cell receptor beta chain was recorded in a study of Tregs in tolerant kidney transplant recipients. Profiled with immunoSEQ multiplex PCR; TCRdb holds only in-frame clones, not every one. The table has about 64,000 clones, 80% to 90% seen once; the top ten hold around 4.1%. Related graft donors supplied nonmyeloablative bone marrow transplants, and mixed chimerism was transient. This material consisted of CD4+ T cells from blood (PBMCs), taken 6 months after the transplant. The sequence was collected from a human patient who received a combined kidney and bone marrow transplant. Some T cells may arise from the graft donor.

The CDR3 here is CAYANRGFGNTIYF. CDR3 DNA sequence: TGTGCTTACGCCAACAGGGGCTTTGGAAACACCATATATTTT. The chain carries TRBV30 and TRBJ1-3, with 7 bases that match TRBD1. Germline assignment: CDR1 GTSNPN and CDR2 SVGIG (reference sequence). The CDR3 extends over 14 amino acids.